This is a list of T cell receptor beta chains from one sample in a study of T cell changes during pregnancy in multiple sclerosis. Assay: immunoSEQ multiplex PCR; the TCRdb copy retains only in-frame clones and omits some. The sample yields approximately 38,000 clones, around 94% seen once. Sequences were derived from peripheral blood, sampled in the third trimester of pregnancy. All receptors derive from a female donor with multiple sclerosis, enrolled in a pregnancy study. Both conserved end residues are part of each CDR3. The D gene is left open where the match is weak. Size is omitted from some rows. Given values are once, few, many or a class for expanded clones.

clone_size: .; d_call: TRBD1; j_call: TRBJ1-6; v_call: TRBV2; cdr3_nt: TGTGCCAGCATGAGACAGGGCTTTGGAGGGTCCTATAATTCACCCCTCCACTTT; cdr3_aa: CASMRQGFGGSYNSPLHF
clone_size: .; d_call: TRBD1; j_call: TRBJ2-7; v_call: TRBV27; cdr3_nt: TGTGCCAGCCTCCGTACCTTACAGGGGAGATCAGACGAGCAGTACTTC; cdr3_aa: CASLRTLQGRSDEQYF
clone_size: .; d_call: .; j_call: TRBJ1-6; v_call: TRBV2; cdr3_nt: TGTGCCAGCAGGGTACAGGGAATCTATAATTCACCCCTCCACTTT; cdr3_aa: CASRVQGIYNSPLHF
clone_size: .; d_call: .; j_call: TRBJ2-1; v_call: TRBV5-1; cdr3_nt: TGCGCCAGCAGCTTGGGGGGCCCTAGGGCCTACAATGAGCAGTTCTTC; cdr3_aa: CASSLGGPRAYNEQFF
clone_size: .; d_call: .; j_call: TRBJ1-1; v_call: TRBV6-1; cdr3_nt: TGTGCCAGCAGCGGGGAGAGAACAGGGCGGCCTGAAGCTTTCTTT; cdr3_aa: CASSGERTGRPEAFF
clone_size: .; d_call: .; j_call: TRBJ1-2; v_call: TRBV18; cdr3_nt: TGTGCCAGCTCACCAGCGGCAGATTACTATGGCTACACCTTC; cdr3_aa: CASSPAADYYGYTF
clone_size: .; d_call: .; j_call: TRBJ1-1; v_call: TRBV6-4; cdr3_nt: TGTGCCAGCAGTTTAACAGAGAACACTGAAGCTTTCTTT; cdr3_aa: CASSLTENTEAFF
clone_size: .; d_call: TRBD2; j_call: TRBJ2-3; v_call: TRBV7-8; cdr3_nt: TGTGCCAGCAGCTTAGGGGTAGCGGGGGGGCTATTAAGTCCGACGGCAGATACGCAGTATTTT; cdr3_aa: CASSLGVAGGLLSPTADTQYF
clone_size: .; d_call: .; j_call: TRBJ2-7; v_call: TRBV30; cdr3_nt: TGTGCCTGGAGTGAGTTGGGGCCCGGGTACGAGCAGTACTTC; cdr3_aa: CAWSELGPGYEQYF
clone_size: .; d_call: TRBD1; j_call: TRBJ1-2; v_call: TRBV19; cdr3_nt: TGTGCCAGTAGTAGATTAGAGGGGGCGACTGGCTACACCTTC; cdr3_aa: CASSRLEGATGYTF
clone_size: .; d_call: .; j_call: TRBJ2-6; v_call: TRBV2; cdr3_nt: TGTGCCAGCGTGAAGGGGTTTTCTGGGGCCAACGTCCTGACTTTC; cdr3_aa: CASVKGFSGANVLTF
clone_size: .; d_call: TRBD2; j_call: TRBJ2-5; v_call: TRBV7-9; cdr3_nt: TGTGCCAGCACCTTAGGACTAGCGGGAAGTCAGGTGGGAAAAGAGACCCAGTACTTC; cdr3_aa: CASTLGLAGSQVGKETQYF
clone_size: .; d_call: .; j_call: TRBJ2-2; v_call: TRBV6-1; cdr3_nt: TGTGCCAGCAGTGAAGGAGTTTACGACACCGGGGAGCTGTTTTTT; cdr3_aa: CASSEGVYDTGELFF
clone_size: .; d_call: .; j_call: TRBJ1-1; v_call: TRBV10-3; cdr3_nt: TGTGCCACAGCATTACAGGGCGTCAACACTGAAGCTTTCTTT; cdr3_aa: CATALQGVNTEAFF
clone_size: .; d_call: .; j_call: TRBJ2-3; v_call: TRBV29-1; cdr3_nt: TGCAGCGTTGAAGCTCCCGAGGCGGGGCTCACAGATACGCAGTATTTT; cdr3_aa: CSVEAPEAGLTDTQYF
clone_size: .; d_call: .; j_call: TRBJ2-7; v_call: TRBV6-1; cdr3_nt: TGTGCCAGCAATGGGCTCCCTGTCTCCTACGAGCAGTACTTC; cdr3_aa: CASNGLPVSYEQYF
clone_size: .; d_call: .; j_call: TRBJ2-3; v_call: TRBV5-4; cdr3_nt: TGTGCCAGCAGCTTGTGGGGCGGGGCCACAGATACGCAGTATTTT; cdr3_aa: CASSLWGGATDTQYF
clone_size: .; d_call: .; j_call: TRBJ2-5; v_call: TRBV9; cdr3_nt: TGTGCCAGCAGCGAGGGACTGGGTGGGGCACAAGAGACCCAGTACTTC; cdr3_aa: CASSEGLGGAQETQYF
clone_size: .; d_call: TRBD1; j_call: TRBJ1-1; v_call: TRBV11-3; cdr3_nt: TGTGCCAGCAGCGTAAAGGGACAGCTGAACACTGAAGCTTTCTTT; cdr3_aa: CASSVKGQLNTEAFF
clone_size: .; d_call: .; j_call: TRBJ1-5; v_call: TRBV30; cdr3_nt: TGTGCCTGGGGACGCGGGACCCAGCCCCAGCATTTT; cdr3_aa: CAWGRGTQPQHF
clone_size: .; d_call: .; j_call: TRBJ1-1; v_call: TRBV5-1; cdr3_nt: TGCGCCAGCAGCTCAACATTAGCGGGCGGTGTGGGTGAAGCTTTCTTT; cdr3_aa: CASSSTLAGGVGEAFF
clone_size: .; d_call: TRBD2; j_call: TRBJ2-2; v_call: TRBV13; cdr3_nt: TGTGCCAGCATAACGGGGGGATCGAACACCGGGGAGCTGTTTTTT; cdr3_aa: CASITGGSNTGELFF
clone_size: .; d_call: .; j_call: TRBJ2-5; v_call: TRBV18; cdr3_nt: TGTGCCAGCTCACCAGGAGGAGGAGAGACCCAGTACTTC; cdr3_aa: CASSPGGGETQYF
clone_size: once; d_call: .; j_call: TRBJ1-1; v_call: TRBV18; cdr3_nt: TGTGCCAGCTCTCCGGGACTCACGAACACTGAAGCTTTCTTT; cdr3_aa: CASSPGLTNTEAFF
clone_size: .; d_call: .; j_call: TRBJ2-7; v_call: TRBV5-1; cdr3_nt: TGCGCCAGCAGCTACGGCCTAGCCTACGAGCAGTACTTC; cdr3_aa: CASSYGLAYEQYF
clone_size: .; d_call: TRBD2; j_call: TRBJ2-7; v_call: TRBV7-8; cdr3_nt: TGTGCCAGCAGCCCACTGGCGGGAGGTTACGAGCAGTACTTC; cdr3_aa: CASSPLAGGYEQYF
clone_size: .; d_call: .; j_call: TRBJ2-7; v_call: TRBV5-1; cdr3_nt: TGCGCCAGCAGCCCACAGGGCTCCTACGAGCAGTACTTC; cdr3_aa: CASSPQGSYEQYF